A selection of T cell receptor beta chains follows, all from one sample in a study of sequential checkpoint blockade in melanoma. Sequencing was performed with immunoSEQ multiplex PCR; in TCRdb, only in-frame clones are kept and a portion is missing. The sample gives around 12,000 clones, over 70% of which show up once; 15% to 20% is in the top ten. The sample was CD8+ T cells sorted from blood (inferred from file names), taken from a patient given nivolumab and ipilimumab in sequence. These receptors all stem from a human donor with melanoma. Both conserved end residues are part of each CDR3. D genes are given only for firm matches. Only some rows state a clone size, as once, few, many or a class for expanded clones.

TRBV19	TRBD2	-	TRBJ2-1	CASSPRLRLAGGFGDEQFF	TGTGCCAGTAGTCCCCGACTGAGGCTAGCGGGAGGGTTCGGCGATGAGCAGTTCTTC
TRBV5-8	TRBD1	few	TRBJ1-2	CASSLRTGREANYGYTF	TGTGCCAGCAGCTTGCGGACAGGGAGGGAAGCTAACTATGGCTACACCTTC
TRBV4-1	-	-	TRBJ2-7	CASSQEWQKQYEQYF	TGCGCCAGCAGCCAAGAGTGGCAGAAACAGTACGAGCAGTACTTC
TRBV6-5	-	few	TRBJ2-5	CASSNGGETQYF	TGTGCCAGCAGTAACGGAGGGGAGACCCAGTACTTC
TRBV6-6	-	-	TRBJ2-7	CASSPGFLYEQYF	TGTGCCAGCAGCCCAGGGTTTCTCTACGAGCAGTACTTC
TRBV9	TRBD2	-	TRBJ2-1	CASSVSASGKHEQFF	TGTGCCAGCAGCGTAAGTGCTAGCGGGAAGCATGAGCAGTTCTTC
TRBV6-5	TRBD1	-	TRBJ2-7	CASSRDSYEQYF	TGTGCCAGCAGCCGGGACAGCTACGAGCAGTACTTC
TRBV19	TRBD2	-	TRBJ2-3	CASSIVGAGGGDTQYF	TGTGCCAGTAGTATAGTAGGAGCGGGAGGAGGAGATACGCAGTATTTT
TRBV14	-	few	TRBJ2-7	CASSLYRVDEQYF	TGTGCCAGCAGCCTGTACAGGGTCGACGAGCAGTACTTC
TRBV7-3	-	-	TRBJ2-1	CASSLMPHRVNYNEQFF	TGTGCCAGCAGCTTAATGCCCCACAGGGTCAACTACAATGAGCAGTTCTTC
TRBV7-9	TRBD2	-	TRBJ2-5	CASSPAGGLETQYF	TGTGCCAGCAGCCCAGCGGGGGGGCTAGAGACCCAGTACTTC
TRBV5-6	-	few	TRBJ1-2	CASSDGSDYGYTF	TGTGCCAGCAGCGACGGGTCTGACTATGGCTACACCTTC
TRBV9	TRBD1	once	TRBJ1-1	CASSVGTGNTEAFF	TGTGCCAGCAGCGTAGGGACAGGAAACACTGAAGCTTTCTTT
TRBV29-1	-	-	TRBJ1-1	CSVNRDTEAFF	TGCAGCGTTAACAGGGACACTGAAGCTTTCTTT
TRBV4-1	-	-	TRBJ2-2	CASSKKAEVSGELFF	TGCGCCAGCAGCAAAAAGGCGGAAGTGTCCGGGGAGCTGTTTTTT
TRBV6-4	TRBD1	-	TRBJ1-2	CASSEGQGAFGYTF	TGTGCCAGCAGTGAGGGACAGGGGGCATTTGGCTACACCTTC
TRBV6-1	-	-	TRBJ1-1	CASRQGNTEAFF	TGTGCCAGCAGGCAGGGAAACACTGAAGCTTTCTTT
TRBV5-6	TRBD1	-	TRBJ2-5	CASSLTGVVETQYF	TGTGCCAGCAGCTTGACAGGGGTTGTCGAGACCCAGTACTTC
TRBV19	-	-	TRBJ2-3	CASSFRRALTDTQYF	TGTGCCAGTAGTTTTCGGCGGGCCCTCACAGATACGCAGTATTTT
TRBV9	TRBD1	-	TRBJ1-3	CASSGNLQGASGNTIYF	TGTGCCAGCAGCGGAAACTTACAGGGGGCCTCTGGAAACACCATATATTTT
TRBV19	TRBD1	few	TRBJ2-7	CASSVYRGRYEQYF	TGTGCCAGTAGTGTTTACAGGGGGCGTTACGAGCAGTACTTC
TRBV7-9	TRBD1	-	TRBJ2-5	CASSSTGKQETQYF	TGTGCCAGCAGCTCGACAGGGAAACAAGAGACCCAGTACTTC
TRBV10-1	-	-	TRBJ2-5	CASSSSGEETQYF	TGCGCCAGCAGTAGTTCAGGGGAAGAGACCCAGTACTTC
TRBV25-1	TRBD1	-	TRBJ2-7	CASTPHQGANYEQYF	TGTGCCAGCACCCCCCATCAGGGGGCTAACTACGAGCAGTACTTC